This TCR beta chain was captured by sequencing in a study of low-dose radiotherapy and immunotherapy resistance in tumors. Background on the study: A dose of 0.5 Gy per fraction was delivered to Cohort 1 every 2 weeks, for a total of 6.5 Gy. At a dose of 200 mg/m2, intravenous cyclophosphamide was given every two weeks, one day before radiation and immunotherapy.

The time point is: after trial treatment. Treatment noted: LDRT plus nivolumab, ipilimumab, low-dose cyclophosphamide and aspirin (RACIN trial). Donors were administered nivolumab, ipilimumab, aspirin and low-dose cyclophosphamide, together with low-dose radiotherapy. The germline CDR1 and CDR2 sequences are SGHVS and FNYEAQ. V lost 3 bases and J lost 5, with 13 bases in between. This CDR3 has 14 residues. This clonotype has at least ten counts. TRAV- and TRBV-specific primers primed first-strand cDNA, covering alpha and beta chains. The authors ran 20 PCR cycles to amplify TCRs with a constant-region primer and V-primer adapter. Isolated mRNA underwent amplification by in vitro transcription. One entry per CDR3 protein results from TCRdb running MiXCR on the reads. This table has around 58,000 distinct CDR3 sequences, about 25% appearing once.

The rearrangement joins TRBV7-6 to TRBJ2-5; the D gene is possibly TRBD1 (5 bases). The clonotype comes from a male donor with prostate cancer. Sequencing used PBMCs, obtained after low-dose radiotherapy plus immunotherapy. CDR3 residues: CASSFKAGRETQYF. The CDR3 DNA sequence: TGTGCCAGCAGCTTTAAGGCAGGGCGGGAGACCCAGTACTTC.